Listed below are T cell receptor beta chains from one sample, sequenced in a study of spatial heterogeneity in lung cancer. TCRdb passed the 5' RACE reads through MiXCR, listing each CDR3 protein once. The table lists some 120,000 distinct CDR3 sequences, 9% to 15% of them singletons. The source was PBMCs, collected at follow-up. The receptors derive from a male donor with early-stage non-small cell lung cancer. Both conserved end residues are part of each CDR3. D genes are given only for firm matches. The size of a clone is reported for some rows only, either as once, few or many, or as a class for expanded clones.

J,size,V,D,CDR3,DNA
TRBJ2-5,-,TRBV19,-,CASGEGAQYF,TGTGCCAGTGGTGAGGGGGCCCAGTACTTC
TRBJ2-3,few,TRBV20-1,-,CSAGADTDTQYF,TGCAGTGCAGGAGCGGACACAGATACGCAGTATTTT
TRBJ2-7,-,TRBV18,-,CASSPMGDGEQYF,TGTGCCAGCTCACCAATGGGGGATGGTGAGCAGTACTTC
TRBJ1-5,-,TRBV7-2,TRBD1,CASSYGQGGNQPQHF,TGTGCCAGCAGCTACGGACAGGGTGGCAATCAGCCCCAGCATTTT
TRBJ2-1,-,TRBV20-1,TRBD2,CSAASLAGARNEQFF,TGCAGTGCAGCCAGTCTAGCGGGGGCCCGCAATGAGCAGTTCTTC
TRBJ2-2,few,TRBV28,-,CASQNVAGELFF,TGTGCCAGCCAAAACGTGGCCGGGGAGCTGTTTTTT
TRBJ1-2,many,TRBV5-1,TRBD1,CASSTQGPKSYGYTF,TGCGCCAGCAGCACACAGGGGCCGAAAAGTTATGGCTACACCTTC
TRBJ2-3,few,TRBV7-9,TRBD1,CASSRGQGAYTDTQYF,TGTGCCAGCAGCCGCGGACAGGGGGCCTACACAGATACGCAGTATTTT
TRBJ1-2,few,TRBV29-1,-,CSVAGELDGYTF,TGCAGCGTTGCGGGGGAATTGGATGGCTACACCTTC
TRBJ2-3,few,TRBV20-1,-,CSARDPRTSTDTQYF,TGCAGTGCTAGAGATCCCCGGACTAGCACAGATACGCAGTATTTT
TRBJ1-1,-,TRBV5-1,-,CASSLRGQSTEAFF,TGCGCCAGCAGCTTGCGGGGGCAGAGCACTGAAGCTTTCTTT
TRBJ2-1,few,TRBV24-1,TRBD1,CATSDHGQGAYNEQFF,TGTGCCACCAGTGACCACGGACAGGGGGCATACAATGAGCAGTTCTTC
TRBJ2-7,-,TRBV20-1,-,CSAPSYGEQYF,TGCAGTGCTCCGAGCTACGGCGAGCAGTACTTC
TRBJ2-3,few,TRBV5-4,-,CASSGGLLTDTQYF,TGTGCCAGCAGCGGGGGACTCCTCACAGATACGCAGTATTTT
TRBJ1-5,-,TRBV4-1,-,CASSQGFLRYSNQPQHF,TGCGCCAGCAGCCAAGGGTTTCTTCGGTATAGCAATCAGCCCCAGCATTTT
TRBJ2-1,few,TRBV7-8,TRBD2,CASSLNGLAGGYEQFF,TGTGCCAGCAGCTTAAACGGCCTAGCGGGAGGGTATGAGCAGTTCTTC
TRBJ2-7,many,TRBV6-5,-,CASSPTGPLEQYF,TGTGCCAGCAGCCCAACAGGGCCCCTCGAGCAGTACTTC
TRBJ2-1,-,TRBV5-1,-,CASSVGNRHEQFF,TGCGCCAGCAGCGTGGGGAATAGACATGAGCAGTTCTTC
TRBJ2-5,many,TRBV7-6,-,CASSYEETQYF,TGTGCCAGCAGCTACGAGGAGACCCAGTACTTC
TRBJ2-1,many,TRBV4-1,-,CASSWGDEQFF,TGCGCCAGCAGCTGGGGTGATGAGCAGTTCTTC
TRBJ2-1,-,TRBV5-1,-,CASSLVQGPYNEQFF,TGCGCCAGCAGCTTGGTTCAGGGTCCCTACAATGAGCAGTTCTTC
TRBJ1-2,few,TRBV28,-,CASSAAAGTYGYTF,TGTGCCAGCAGCGCGGCGGCGGGGACCTATGGCTACACCTTC
TRBJ2-4,-,TRBV29-1,-,CSVVLGGDIQYF,TGCAGCGTTGTACTAGGAGGGGACATTCAGTACTTC
TRBJ1-1,many,TRBV12-3/TRBV12-4,-,CASSPTGFTEAFF,TGTGCCAGCAGCCCTACAGGGTTCACTGAAGCTTTCTTT
TRBJ1-4,few,TRBV7-2,-,CASSLAEWNLNEKLFF,TGTGCCAGCAGCTTAGCTGAATGGAACCTTAATGAAAAACTGTTTTTT
TRBJ1-5,few,TRBV15,-,CATSRKGRISNQPQHF,TGTGCCACCAGCAGAAAGGGGCGGATAAGCAATCAGCCCCAGCATTTT
TRBJ2-3,few,TRBV9,TRBD2,CASSLQGLSTDTQYF,TGTGCCAGCAGCCTTCAGGGACTAAGCACAGATACGCAGTATTTT
TRBJ1-1,many,TRBV18,-,CASSLLRGDTEAFF,TGTGCCAGCTCACTCCTACGGGGGGACACTGAAGCTTTCTTT
TRBJ2-3,few,TRBV27,TRBD1,CASSNRGQTDTQYF,TGTGCCAGCAGTAACAGGGGGCAGACAGATACGCAGTATTTT
TRBJ2-1,-,TRBV7-3,TRBD2,CASSLEPSGGSKSYNEQFF,TGTGCCAGCAGCTTAGAGCCTAGCGGGGGGAGTAAATCCTACAATGAGCAGTTCTTC
TRBJ2-2,many,TRBV5-1,-,CASSESGPLGELFF,TGCGCCAGCAGCGAGAGCGGGCCGCTCGGGGAGCTGTTTTTT
TRBJ1-5,medium-sized,TRBV6-4,-,CASTLRGNQPQHF,TGTGCCAGCACCCTCAGAGGCAATCAGCCCCAGCATTTT
TRBJ1-5,many,TRBV28,-,CASRLFRDANQPQHF,TGTGCCAGCAGGCTATTTAGGGACGCAAATCAGCCCCAGCATTTT
TRBJ1-3,many,TRBV28,-,CASLQSNSGNTIYF,TGTGCCAGCCTACAGAGCAACTCTGGAAACACCATATATTTT
TRBJ1-1,few,TRBV5-8,TRBD1,CASSGDRVRKAFF,TGTGCCAGCAGCGGTGACAGGGTAAGGAAAGCTTTCTTT
TRBJ2-5,many,TRBV7-8,TRBD2,CASSSSSAGGLETQYF,TGTGCCAGCAGCTCCTCATCGGCGGGGGGGCTAGAGACCCAGTACTTC
TRBJ1-6,few,TRBV11-2,TRBD1,CASSSEGARNSPLHF,TGTGCCAGCAGCTCGGAGGGGGCGCGTAATTCACCCCTCCACTTT
TRBJ2-7,-,TRBV7-9,-,CASTLDGSSYEQYF,TGTGCCAGCACCCTGGACGGGAGCTCCTACGAGCAGTACTTC
TRBJ1-5,-,TRBV28,TRBD1,CASRPTGPGQPQHF,TGTGCCAGCAGACCGACAGGGCCGGGGCAGCCCCAGCATTTT
TRBJ2-3,-,TRBV24-1,TRBD1,CATSDWTGTDTQYF,TGTGCCACCAGTGATTGGACAGGGACAGATACGCAGTATTTT
TRBJ2-2,many,TRBV24-1,-,CATSEIDAIRYTGELFF,TGTGCCACCAGTGAAATCGACGCGATCCGATACACCGGGGAGCTGTTTTTT
TRBJ1-3,few,TRBV3-1,-,CASSPGTTGNTIYF,TGTGCCAGCAGTCCCGGGACAACTGGAAACACCATATATTTT
TRBJ1-5,many,TRBV12-3/TRBV12-4,-,CASSFGGNNQPQHF,TGTGCCAGCAGTTTCGGGGGGAACAATCAGCCCCAGCATTTT
TRBJ2-6,-,TRBV6-1,TRBD1,CASSLRTGRSGANVLTF,TGTGCCAGCAGTCTACGGACAGGGCGTTCTGGGGCCAACGTCCTGACTTTC